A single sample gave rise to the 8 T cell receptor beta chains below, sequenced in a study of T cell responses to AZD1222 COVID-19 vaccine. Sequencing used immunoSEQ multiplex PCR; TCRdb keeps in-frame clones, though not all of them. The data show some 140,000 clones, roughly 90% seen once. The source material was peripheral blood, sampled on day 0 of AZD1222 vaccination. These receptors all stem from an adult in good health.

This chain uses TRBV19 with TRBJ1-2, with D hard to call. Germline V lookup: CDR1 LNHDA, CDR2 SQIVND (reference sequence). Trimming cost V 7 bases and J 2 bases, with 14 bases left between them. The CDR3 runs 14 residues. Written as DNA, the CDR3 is TGTGCCAGTACCCGGACTGTTAGAAACTATGGCTACACCTTC. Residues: CASTRTVRNYGYTF.

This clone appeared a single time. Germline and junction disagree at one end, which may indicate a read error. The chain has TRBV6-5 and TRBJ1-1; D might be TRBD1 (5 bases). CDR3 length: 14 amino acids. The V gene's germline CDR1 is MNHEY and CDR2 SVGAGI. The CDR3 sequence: CASSYFGGNSEAFF. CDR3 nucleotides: TGTGCCAGCAGTTACTTTGGGGGGAACTCTGAAGCTTTCTTT.

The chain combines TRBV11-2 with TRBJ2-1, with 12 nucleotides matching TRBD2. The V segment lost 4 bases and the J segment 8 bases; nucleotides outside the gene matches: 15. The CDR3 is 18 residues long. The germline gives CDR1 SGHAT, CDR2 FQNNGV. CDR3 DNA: TGTGCCAGCAGCTCTAGCGGGAGGGTACTGGGGCTGGTCTATGAGCAGTTCTTC. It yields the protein CASSSSGRVLGLVYEQFF.

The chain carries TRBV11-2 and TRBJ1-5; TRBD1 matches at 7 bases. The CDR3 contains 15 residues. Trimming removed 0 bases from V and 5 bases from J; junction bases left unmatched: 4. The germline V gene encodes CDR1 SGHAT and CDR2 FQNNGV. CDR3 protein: CASSLEGGGDQPQHF. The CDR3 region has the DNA TGTGCCAGCAGCTTAGAGGGAGGGGGCGATCAGCCCCAGCATTTT.

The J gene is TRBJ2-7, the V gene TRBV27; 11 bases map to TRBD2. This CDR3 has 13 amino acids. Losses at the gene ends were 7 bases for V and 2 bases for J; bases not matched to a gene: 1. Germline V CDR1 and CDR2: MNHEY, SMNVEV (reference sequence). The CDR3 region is CASKTSGTYEQYF. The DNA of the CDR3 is TGTGCCAGCAAGACTAGCGGGACCTACGAGCAGTACTTC.

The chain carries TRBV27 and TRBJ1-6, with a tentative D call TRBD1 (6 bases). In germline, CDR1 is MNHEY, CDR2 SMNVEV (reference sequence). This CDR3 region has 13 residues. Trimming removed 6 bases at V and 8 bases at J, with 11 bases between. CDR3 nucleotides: TGTGCCAGCAGACTGGACAGCTATTCACCCCTCCACTTT. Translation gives CASRLDSYSPLHF.

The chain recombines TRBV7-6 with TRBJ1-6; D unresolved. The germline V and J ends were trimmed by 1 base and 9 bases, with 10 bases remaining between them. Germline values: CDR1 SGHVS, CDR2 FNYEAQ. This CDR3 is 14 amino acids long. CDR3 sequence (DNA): TGTGCCAGCAGCTTAGGAGAAAACCTTTCACCCCTCCACTTT. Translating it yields CASSLGENLSPLHF.

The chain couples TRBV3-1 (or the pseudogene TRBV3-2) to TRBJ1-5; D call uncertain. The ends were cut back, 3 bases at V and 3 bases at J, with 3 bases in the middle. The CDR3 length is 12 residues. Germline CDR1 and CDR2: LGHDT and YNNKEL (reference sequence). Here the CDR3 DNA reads TGTGCCAGCAGCCAGTACAATCAGCCCCAGCATTTT. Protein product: CASSQYNQPQHF.